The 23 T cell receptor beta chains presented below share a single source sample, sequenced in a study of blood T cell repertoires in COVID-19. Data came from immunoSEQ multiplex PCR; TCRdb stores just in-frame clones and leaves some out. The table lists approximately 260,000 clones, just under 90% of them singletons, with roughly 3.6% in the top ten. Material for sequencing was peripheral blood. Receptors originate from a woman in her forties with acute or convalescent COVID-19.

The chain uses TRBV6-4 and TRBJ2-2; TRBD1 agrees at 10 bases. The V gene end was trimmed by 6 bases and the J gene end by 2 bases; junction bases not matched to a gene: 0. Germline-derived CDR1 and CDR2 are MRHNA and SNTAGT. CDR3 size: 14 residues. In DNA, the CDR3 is TGTGCCAGCAGGACAGGGGGCAACACCGGGGAGCTGTTTTTT. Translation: CASRTGGNTGELFF.

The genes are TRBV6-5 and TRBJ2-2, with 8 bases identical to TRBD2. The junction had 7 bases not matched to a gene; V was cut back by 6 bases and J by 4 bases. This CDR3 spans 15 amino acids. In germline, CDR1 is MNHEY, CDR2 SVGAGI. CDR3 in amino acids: CASSSGGQGTGELFF. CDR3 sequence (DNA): TGTGCCAGCAGCAGCGGGGGACAAGGCACCGGGGAGCTGTTTTTT.

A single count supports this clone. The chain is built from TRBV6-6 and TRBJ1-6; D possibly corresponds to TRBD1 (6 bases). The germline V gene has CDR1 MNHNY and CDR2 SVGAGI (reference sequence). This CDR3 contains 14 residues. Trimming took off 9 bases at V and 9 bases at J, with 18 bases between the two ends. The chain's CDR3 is CASSPRGASSPLHF. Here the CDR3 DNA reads TGTGCCAGTAGCCCCCGGGGGGCGAGTTCACCCCTCCACTTT.

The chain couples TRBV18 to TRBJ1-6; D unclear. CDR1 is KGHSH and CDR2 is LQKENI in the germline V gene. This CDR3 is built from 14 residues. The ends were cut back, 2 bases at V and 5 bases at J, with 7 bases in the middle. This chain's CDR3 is CASSPGPNNSPLHF. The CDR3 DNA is TGTGCCAGCTCACCAGGGCCCAATAATTCACCCCTCCACTTT.

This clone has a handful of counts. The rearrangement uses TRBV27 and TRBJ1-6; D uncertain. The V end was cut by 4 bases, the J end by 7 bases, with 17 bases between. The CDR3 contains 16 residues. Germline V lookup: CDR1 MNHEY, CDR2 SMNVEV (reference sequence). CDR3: CASSSGFGSRNSPLHF. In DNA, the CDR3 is TGTGCCAGCAGTTCCGGGTTTGGCAGCCGAAATTCACCCCTCCACTTT.

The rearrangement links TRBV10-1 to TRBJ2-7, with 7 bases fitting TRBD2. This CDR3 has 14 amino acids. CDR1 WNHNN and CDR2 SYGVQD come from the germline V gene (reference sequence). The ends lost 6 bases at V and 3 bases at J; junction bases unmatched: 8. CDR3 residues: CASSLGGEVYEQYV. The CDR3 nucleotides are TGCGCCAGCAGCTTGGGGGGGGAGGTCTACGAGCAGTACGTC.

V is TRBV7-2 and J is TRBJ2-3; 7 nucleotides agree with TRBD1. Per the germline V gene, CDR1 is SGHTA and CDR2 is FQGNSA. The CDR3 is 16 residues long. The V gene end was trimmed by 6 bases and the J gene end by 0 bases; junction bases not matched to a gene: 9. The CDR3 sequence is CASRAQGWTSTDTQYF. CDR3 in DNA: TGTGCCAGCAGGGCACAGGGGTGGACTAGCACAGATACGCAGTATTTT. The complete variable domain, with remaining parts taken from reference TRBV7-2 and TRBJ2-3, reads GAGVSQSPSNKVTEKGKDVELRCDPISGHTALYWYRQSLGQGLEFLIYFQGNSAPDKSGLPSDRFSAERTGGSVSTLTIQRTQQEDSAVYLCASRAQGWTSTDTQYFGPGTRLTVL.

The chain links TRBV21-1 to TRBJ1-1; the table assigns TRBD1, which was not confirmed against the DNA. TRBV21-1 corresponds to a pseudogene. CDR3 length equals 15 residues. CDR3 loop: CASSDRTGMNTEAFF. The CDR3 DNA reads TGTGCCAGCAGCGACCGGACAGGAATGAACACTGAAGCTTTCTTT.

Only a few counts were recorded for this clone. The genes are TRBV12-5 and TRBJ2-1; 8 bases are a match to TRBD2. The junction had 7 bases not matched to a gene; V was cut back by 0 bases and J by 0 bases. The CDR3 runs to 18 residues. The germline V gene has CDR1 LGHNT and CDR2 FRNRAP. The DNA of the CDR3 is TGTGCTAGTGGTTTGGTACAGGACGGGGGGGTCTCCTACAATGAGCAGTTCTTC. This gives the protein CASGLVQDGGVSYNEQFF.

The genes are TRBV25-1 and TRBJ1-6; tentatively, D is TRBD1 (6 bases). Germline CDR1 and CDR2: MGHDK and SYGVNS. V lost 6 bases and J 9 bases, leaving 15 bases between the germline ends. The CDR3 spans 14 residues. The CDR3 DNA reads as TGTGCCAGCAGGCCACAGGGCCCTACTTCACCCCTCCACTTT. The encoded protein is CASRPQGPTSPLHF.

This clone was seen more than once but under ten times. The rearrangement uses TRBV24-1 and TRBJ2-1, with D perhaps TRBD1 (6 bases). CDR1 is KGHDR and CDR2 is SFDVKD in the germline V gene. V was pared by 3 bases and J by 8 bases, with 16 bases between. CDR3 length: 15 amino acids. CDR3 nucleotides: TGTGCCACCAGTGATCGTGGGGACAAAAGGGATGAGCAGTTCTTC. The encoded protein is CATSDRGDKRDEQFF.

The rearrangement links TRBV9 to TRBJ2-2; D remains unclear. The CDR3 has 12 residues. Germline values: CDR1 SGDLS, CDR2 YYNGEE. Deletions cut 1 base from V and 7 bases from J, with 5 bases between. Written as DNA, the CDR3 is TGTGCCAGCAGCGTATCAATCGGGGAGCTGTTTTTT. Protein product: CASSVSIGELFF.

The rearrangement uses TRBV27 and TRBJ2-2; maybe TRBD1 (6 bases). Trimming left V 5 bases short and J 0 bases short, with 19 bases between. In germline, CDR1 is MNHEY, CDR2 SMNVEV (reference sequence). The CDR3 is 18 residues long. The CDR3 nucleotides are TGTGCCAGCAGTAATACCGGGACACCTCCCCCGAACACCGGGGAGCTGTTTTTT. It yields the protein CASSNTGTPPPNTGELFF.

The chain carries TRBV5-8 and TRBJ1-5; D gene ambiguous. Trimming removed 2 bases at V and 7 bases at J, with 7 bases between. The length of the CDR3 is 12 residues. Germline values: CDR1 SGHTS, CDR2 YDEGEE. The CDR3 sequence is CASSFPGQPQHF. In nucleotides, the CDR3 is TGTGCCAGCAGCTTTCCGGGACAGCCCCAGCATTTT.

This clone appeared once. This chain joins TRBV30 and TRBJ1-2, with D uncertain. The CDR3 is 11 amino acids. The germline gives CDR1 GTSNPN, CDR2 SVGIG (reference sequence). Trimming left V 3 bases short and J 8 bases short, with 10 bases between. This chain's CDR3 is CAWREFSGYTF. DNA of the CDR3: TGTGCCTGGAGAGAGTTTTCGGGCTACACCTTC. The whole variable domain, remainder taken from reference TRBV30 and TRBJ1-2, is SQTIHQWPATLVQPVGSPLSLECTVEGTSNPNLYWYRQAAGRGLQLLFYSVGIGQISSEVPQNLSASRPQDRQFILSSKKLLLSDSGFYLCAWREFSGYTFGSGTRLTVV.

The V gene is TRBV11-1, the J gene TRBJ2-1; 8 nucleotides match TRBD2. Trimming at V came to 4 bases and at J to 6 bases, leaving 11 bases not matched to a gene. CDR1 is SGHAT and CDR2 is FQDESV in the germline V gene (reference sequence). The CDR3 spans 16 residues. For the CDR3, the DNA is TGTGCCAGCAGCTCCGTGGGTAGCGGGGCAACCAATGAGCAGTTCTTC. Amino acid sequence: CASSSVGSGATNEQFF.

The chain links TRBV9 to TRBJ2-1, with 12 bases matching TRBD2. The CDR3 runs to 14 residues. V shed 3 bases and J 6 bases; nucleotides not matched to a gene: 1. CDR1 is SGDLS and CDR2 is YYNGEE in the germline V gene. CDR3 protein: CASSASGGANEQFF. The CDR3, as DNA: TGTGCCAGCAGCGCTAGCGGGGGGGCCAATGAGCAGTTCTTC.

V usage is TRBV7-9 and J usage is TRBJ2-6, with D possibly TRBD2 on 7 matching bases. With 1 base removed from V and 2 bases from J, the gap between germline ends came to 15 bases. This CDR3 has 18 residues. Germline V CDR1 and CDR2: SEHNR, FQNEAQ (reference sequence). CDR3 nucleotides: TGTGCCAGCAGCTTAGTGATTAGGGGGGGCACTGGGGCCAACGTCCTGACTTTC. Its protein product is CASSLVIRGGTGANVLTF.

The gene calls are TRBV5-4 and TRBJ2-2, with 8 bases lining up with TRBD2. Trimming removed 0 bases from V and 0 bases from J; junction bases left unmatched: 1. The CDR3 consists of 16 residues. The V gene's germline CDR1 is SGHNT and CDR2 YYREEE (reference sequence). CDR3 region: CASSLGRGANTGELFF. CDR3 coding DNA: TGTGCCAGCAGCTTGGGGCGGGGGGCGAACACCGGGGAGCTGTTTTTT. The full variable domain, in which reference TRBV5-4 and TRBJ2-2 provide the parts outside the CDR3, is ETGVTQSPTHLIKTRGQQVTLRCSSQSGHNTVSWYQQALGQGPQFIFQYYREEENGRGNFPPRFSGLQFPNYSSELNVNALELDDSALYLCASSLGRGANTGELFFGEGSRLTVL.

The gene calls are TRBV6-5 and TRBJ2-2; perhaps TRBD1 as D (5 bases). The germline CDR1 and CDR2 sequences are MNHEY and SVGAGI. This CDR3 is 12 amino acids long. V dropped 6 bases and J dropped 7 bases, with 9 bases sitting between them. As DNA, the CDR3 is TGTGCCAGCAGAGGGCAGGGCGGGGAGCTGTTTTTT. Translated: CASRGQGGELFF.

As DNA, the CDR3 is TGTGCCAGTAGTATAGGATTCGCAAGAAGGCAGGTCTACGAGCAGTACGTC. It is translated as CASSIGFARRQVYEQYV. This chain uses TRBV19 with TRBJ2-7; D is unclear. Germline-derived CDR1 and CDR2 are LNHDA and SQIVND (reference sequence). This CDR3 is 17 amino acids long. V was pared by 1 base and J by 3 bases, with 19 bases between.

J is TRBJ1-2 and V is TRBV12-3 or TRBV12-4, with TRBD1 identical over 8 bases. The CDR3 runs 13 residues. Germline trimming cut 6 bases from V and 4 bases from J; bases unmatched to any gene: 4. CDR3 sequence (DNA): TGTGCCAGCAGACAGGGGGGAAGCTATGGCTACACCTTC. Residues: CASRQGGSYGYTF.

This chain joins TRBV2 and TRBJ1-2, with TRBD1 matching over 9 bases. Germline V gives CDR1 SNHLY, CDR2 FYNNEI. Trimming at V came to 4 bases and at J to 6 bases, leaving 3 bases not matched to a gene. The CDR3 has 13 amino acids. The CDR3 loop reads CASSGDRADGYTF. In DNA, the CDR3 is TGTGCCAGCAGTGGGGACAGGGCGGATGGCTACACCTTC.